What follows are 29 T cell receptor beta chains derived from one specimen sequenced in a study of T-cell memory formation after mild COVID-19. TCRdb itself ran the 5' RACE reads through MiXCR, one entry per CDR3 protein. The data hold tens of thousands of distinct CDR3 sequences, with 7.5% to 8% observed a single time. The sample comprised PBMCs or a T cell subset sorted from them (not recorded which). The receptors were sampled from a man aged 18-30 years who had mild COVID-19 (a few samples of this study predate the infection). Cell type and time point are not known.

This clonotype was picked up many times. The rearrangement links TRBV20-1 to TRBJ2-7, with D possibly being TRBD1 (6 bases). The CDR3 contains 12 residues. Germline CDR1 DFQATT, CDR2 SNEGSKA (reference sequence). V was trimmed by 3 bases and J by 5 bases, leaving 11 bases between them. CDR3 sequence: CSARSGANEQYF. In nucleotides, the CDR3 is TGCAGTGCTAGGTCAGGGGCTAACGAGCAGTACTTC.

The table lists this clonotype with a few counts. The junction departs from germline at one end; a sequencing error may be responsible. V is TRBV28 and J is TRBJ1-4, with D perhaps matching TRBD1 (6 bases). The CDR3 consists of 14 residues. CDR1 and CDR2 from the germline V gene are MDHEN and SYDVKM. The CDR3 coding sequence is TGTGCCAGCAGCTGGGGGGCAACCAATGAAAAACTGTTTTTT. Its protein is CASSWGATNEKLFF.

This clonotype has a count of ten or more. This chain joins TRBV7-9 and TRBJ1-6; D may be TRBD1 (6 bases). The germline V gene has CDR1 SEHNR and CDR2 FQNEAQ (reference sequence). The CDR3 consists of 12 residues. V lost 5 bases to trimming and J lost 7 bases, with 6 bases between them. CDR3 coding DNA: TGTGCCAGCAGCGGACAGAATTCACCCCTCCACTTT. It translates to CASSGQNSPLHF.

This clonotype was counted ten times or more. The chain combines TRBV7-7 with TRBJ1-2; 7 nucleotides agree with TRBD1. V lost 7 bases, J lost 4 bases, and 9 bases stayed unmatched. Germline V gives CDR1 SSHAT, CDR2 FNYEAQ (reference sequence). CDR3 length: 14 amino acids. The CDR3 bases are TGTGCCAGCAACCCTATGGCAGGGGGCTATGGCTACACCTTC. Residues: CASNPMAGGYGYTF.

Many counts were recorded for this clonotype. This chain uses TRBV28 with TRBJ2-7; tentative D call: TRBD2 (6 bases). With 2 bases removed from V and 7 bases from J, the gap between germline ends came to 9 bases. From germline, CDR1 is MDHEN and CDR2 SYDVKM. The CDR3 is 12 residues long. The chain's CDR3 is CASSLVAGEQYF. CDR3 DNA sequence: TGTGCCAGCAGTTTAGTCGCGGGGGAGCAGTACTTC.

This clonotype was seen many times. This sequence joins TRBV5-1 and TRBJ1-1; 8 bases fit TRBD1. With V trimmed by 2 bases and J by 2 bases, 5 bases remained unmatched. The CDR3 extends over 15 amino acids. The germline V gene encodes CDR1 SGHRS and CDR2 YFSETQ. CDR3 sequence reads: CASSFDGQGNTEAFF. The CDR3 DNA sequence: TGCGCCAGCAGCTTTGACGGACAGGGAAACACTGAAGCTTTCTTT.

This clonotype came up many times. The chain links TRBV25-1 to TRBJ1-1; the D gene is possibly TRBD1 (6 bases). V was shortened by 4 bases and J by 10 bases, with 16 bases between the two germline ends. Germline V CDR1 and CDR2: MGHDK, SYGVNS. This CDR3 region has 13 residues. Here the CDR3 reads CASSGHLDSRAFF. The CDR3, as DNA: TGTGCCAGCAGTGGCCACCTGGACAGTCGAGCTTTCTTT. The full variable domain, completed using reference TRBV25-1 and TRBJ1-1, is EADIYQTPRYLVIGTGKKITLECSQTMGHDKMYWYQQDPGMELHLIHYSYGVNSTEKGDLSSESTVSRIRTEHFPLTLESARPSHTSQYLCASSGHLDSRAFFGQGTRLTVV.

This clonotype qualifies as medium-sized. The rearrangement uses TRBV12-3 or TRBV12-4 and TRBJ2-3, with 8 bases identical to TRBD2. The CDR3 contains 14 residues. V trimming: 3 bases; J trimming: 5 bases; junction bases outside the gene matches: 4. CDR3 nucleotide sequence: TGTGCCAGCAGTTTCGGGGGGGCCGGAGATACGCAGTATTTT. It specifies CASSFGGAGDTQYF.

This clonotype was recorded at least ten times. The rearrangement links TRBV7-2 to TRBJ2-1, with TRBD1 as a possible D gene (7 bases). Trimming removed 6 bases from V and 8 bases from J, with 14 bases in between. The CDR3 has 13 amino acids. Germline V gene lookup returns CDR1 SGHTA and CDR2 FQGNSA. CDR3 nucleotide sequence: TGTGCCAGCAGATCAGGGGGGAAGGATGAGCAGTTCTTC. It translates to CASRSGGKDEQFF. Complete variable domain (other parts from reference TRBV7-2 and TRBJ2-1): GAGVSQSPSNKVTEKGKDVELRCDPISGHTALYWYRQSLGQGLEFLIYFQGNSAPDKSGLPSDRFSAERTGGSVSTLTIQRTQQEDSAVYLCASRSGGKDEQFFGPGTRLTVL.

In its sample, this clonotype was seen many times. The rearrangement uses TRBV20-1 and TRBJ2-3; D uncertain. Germline V gives CDR1 DFQATT, CDR2 SNEGSKA (reference sequence). V lost 1 base to trimming and J lost 2 bases, with 4 bases between them. CDR3 length: 12 amino acids. The CDR3 sequence: CSARVPTDTQYF. The DNA of the CDR3 is TGCAGTGCTAGAGTGCCCACAGATACGCAGTATTTT.

The count of this clonotype is one. A much larger clone sits a single nucleotide away, making a read error possible. The chain joins TRBV4-1 to TRBJ1-1; TRBD1 might be the D (5 bases). Germline-derived CDR1 and CDR2 are MGHRA and YSYEKL. Trimming took off 6 bases at V and 6 bases at J, with 14 bases between the two ends. The CDR3 runs 13 residues. CDR3 DNA: TGCGCCAGCAGGCGACCGACAGACTCTGAAGCTTTCTTT. The encoded protein is CASRRPTDSEAFF.

In its sample, this clonotype was seen many times. J is TRBJ2-5 and V is TRBV6-1; 9 bases are shared with TRBD2. J lost 5 bases, V lost 6 bases, and 1 base had no gene match. The germline CDR1 and CDR2 sequences are MNHNS and SASEGT. The CDR3 is 12 residues long. The CDR3 DNA follows: TGTGCCAGCAGGGGACTAGCTGAGACCCAGTACTTC. Encoded protein: CASRGLAETQYF.

This clonotype has only a few counts. This chain links TRBV6-6 with TRBJ2-1; 8 positions match TRBD2. Per germline, CDR1 MNHNY and CDR2 SVGAGI (reference sequence). The CDR3 totals 15 residues. The V and J ends lost 6 bases and 0 bases, in that order; junction bases with no gene match: 4. CDR3 DNA: TGTGCCAGCAGCGCCGGGGGGGCCTCCTACAATGAGCAGTTCTTC. Translated: CASSAGGASYNEQFF.

In this sample, this clonotype turned up many times. The chain carries TRBV7-2 and TRBJ2-1; D not resolved. CDR1 SGHTA and CDR2 FQGNSA come from the germline V gene. CDR3 length: 12 residues. Trimming left V 8 bases short and J 7 bases short, with 12 bases between. CDR3 sequence: CASGSFGNEQFF. CDR3 nucleotide sequence: TGTGCCAGCGGGTCCTTCGGGAATGAGCAGTTCTTC.

This chain connects TRBV1 to TRBJ2-3; TRBD2 reflects the table's D call only, with no check against the DNA. TRBV1 is labeled a pseudogene. The CDR3 contains 19 residues. The CDR3 DNA follows: TGCACCAGCAGCCAGGAGCTAGCGGGGGGGCCCCTACCTTTTAATACGCAGTATTTT. Its translation is CTSSQELAGGPLPFNTQYF.

Ten or more counts support this clonotype. The chain uses TRBV20-1 and TRBJ2-5; D may be TRBD1 (6 bases). Trimming removed 4 bases at V and 2 bases at J, with 14 bases between. Germline loops: CDR1 DFQATT, CDR2 SNEGSKA (reference sequence). This CDR3 is 14 amino acids long. CDR3 DNA: TGCAGTGCTACCTCGTACAGGGAGCAAGAGACCCAGTACTTC. This encodes CSATSYREQETQYF.

This clonotype was observed at least ten times. The chain is built from TRBV4-1 and TRBJ2-5; D gene uncertain. Germline V CDR1 and CDR2: MGHRA, YSYEKL. The V gene lost 2 bases and the J gene lost 1 base, with 5 bases spanning the gap. There are 13 residues in the CDR3. The CDR3 sequence is CASSQWGQETQYF. Here the CDR3 DNA reads TGCGCCAGCAGCCAATGGGGCCAAGAGACCCAGTACTTC.

In this sample, this clonotype turned up many times. This sequence joins TRBV4-1 and TRBJ2-3; 7 bases line up with TRBD1. Germline values: CDR1 MGHRA, CDR2 YSYEKL. The CDR3 covers 18 residues. Trimming at V came to 2 bases and at J to 1 base, leaving 12 bases not matched to a gene. The DNA for the CDR3 is TGCGCCAGCAGCCAACATGCCTTCCGGGACAGAGGCACAGATACGCAGTATTTT. It codes for CASSQHAFRDRGTDTQYF.

This clonotype counts as medium-sized. The chain couples TRBV5-1 to TRBJ2-1; 11 nucleotides line up with TRBD2. CDR1 is SGHRS and CDR2 is YFSETQ in the germline V gene. This CDR3 comprises 17 residues. The V and J ends lost 0 bases and 4 bases, in that order; junction bases with no gene match: 6. Here the CDR3 DNA reads TGCGCCAGCAGCTTGGCCCCCCTAGCGGGGGGTTACAATGAGCAGTTCTTC. It is translated as CASSLAPLAGGYNEQFF.

This clonotype was detected many times. V is TRBV7-6 and J is TRBJ2-5, with TRBD2 matching over 8 bases. CDR1 is SGHVS, CDR2 FNYEAQ, per germline. The V gene end was trimmed by 5 bases and the J gene end by 1 base; junction bases not matched to a gene: 6. The CDR3 is made up of 15 amino acids. The CDR3 loop reads CASSRGGTLQETQYF. The CDR3 DNA sequence: TGTGCCAGCAGCCGCGGGGGGACCCTCCAAGAGACCCAGTACTTC.

This clonotype has at least ten counts. The V call is TRBV29-1, the J call TRBJ2-3; weak D call: TRBD2 (5 bases). V lost 0 bases, J lost 0 bases, and 13 bases lay in between. The CDR3 has 16 amino acids. Germline CDR1 is SQVTM and CDR2 is ANQGSEA. The CDR3 here is CSVEDPLSASTDTQYF. The CDR3 bases are TGCAGCGTTGAAGATCCCCTTAGCGCCAGCACAGATACGCAGTATTTT.

This clonotype has ten or more counts. This chain joins TRBV3-1 and TRBJ2-2; D might be TRBD2 (6 bases). Deletions cut 2 bases from V and 1 base from J, with 14 bases between. From germline, CDR1 is LGHDT and CDR2 YNNKEL (reference sequence). This CDR3 spans 17 amino acids. The CDR3 nucleotides read TGTGCCAGCAGCCAATACCCCCCCGGGGGGAACACCGGGGAGCTGTTTTTT. It translates to CASSQYPPGGNTGELFF.

A few counts support this clonotype. V gene TRBV6-5 combines with J gene TRBJ2-1; TRBD2 is a possible D gene (6 bases). V was trimmed by 6 bases and J by 2 bases, leaving 20 bases between them. Germline CDR1 is MNHEY and CDR2 is SVGAGI. The CDR3 is 17 residues long. This CDR3 is CASSPLPSAFAYNEQFF. In nucleotides, the CDR3 is TGTGCCAGCAGCCCACTTCCTAGCGCCTTCGCCTACAATGAGCAGTTCTTC.

This clonotype came up many times. CDR3 residues: CASSSTAGGHNEQFF. Here the CDR3 DNA reads TGTGCCAGCAGTTCTACAGCGGGGGGCCACAATGAGCAGTTCTTC. The gene calls are TRBV12-3 or TRBV12-4 and TRBJ2-1; 9 positions match TRBD2. The CDR3 has 15 amino acids. Losses at the gene ends were 4 bases for V and 5 bases for J; bases not matched to a gene: 6.

This clonotype turned up a few times. The chain is built from TRBV3-1 and TRBJ2-6; TRBD2 aligns across 10 bases. Germline CDR1 LGHDT, CDR2 YNNKEL (reference sequence). The CDR3 is 19 amino acids. Trimming removed 4 bases from V and 0 bases from J; junction bases left unmatched: 9. The CDR3 coding sequence is TGTGCCAGCAGCCGGAAGATTAGCGGGGGGTTCTCTGGGGCCAACGTCCTGACTTTC. This sequence encodes CASSRKISGGFSGANVLTF.

Ten or more counts support this clonotype. The rearrangement uses TRBV2 and TRBJ1-1; D ambiguous. Trimming stripped 7 bases from V and 1 base from J, with 7 bases between. The V gene's germline CDR1 is SNHLY and CDR2 FYNNEI. The CDR3 spans 12 residues. The CDR3 loop is CASKAGNTEAFF. The CDR3 coding sequence is TGTGCCAGCAAGGCGGGGAACACTGAAGCTTTCTTT.

Ten or more counts support this clonotype. The genes are TRBV6-5 and TRBJ2-3, with D maybe TRBD2 (5 bases). Trimming pared 2 bases from V and 5 bases from J, leaving 17 bases between. Germline values: CDR1 MNHEY, CDR2 SVGAGI. The CDR3 is 16 residues long. The CDR3 DNA reads TGTGCCAGCAGTTACCGTTTCCGAGGGCTGCGAGATACGCAGTATTTT. As protein: CASSYRFRGLRDTQYF.

J is TRBJ1-1 and V is TRBV18, with TRBD1 matching over 7 bases. In germline, CDR1 is KGHSH, CDR2 LQKENI. This CDR3 is built from 15 residues. The V segment lost 1 base and the J segment 1 base; nucleotides outside the gene matches: 3. The CDR3 region is CASSPQGAPNTEAFF. The CDR3 DNA reads TGTGCCAGCTCACCACAGGGGGCACCGAACACTGAAGCTTTCTTT.

This clonotype turned up a few times. The rearrangement joins TRBV18 to TRBJ1-5; D is possibly TRBD1 (5 bases). The CDR3 runs 13 residues. Germline values: CDR1 KGHSH, CDR2 LQKENI. Trimming cost V 6 bases and J 1 base, with 7 bases left between them. CDR3 sequence reads: CASSGQSNQPQHF. Here the CDR3 DNA reads TGTGCCAGCTCTGGACAAAGCAATCAGCCCCAGCATTTT.